This T cell receptor beta chain was profiled in a study of T cells in Graves' hyperthyroidism and ophthalmopathy. The CDR3 is made up of 14 amino acids. V was shortened by 1 base and J by 5 bases, with 12 bases between the two germline ends. Germline V gene data show CDR1 as MNHNS and CDR2 as SASEGT. Whole-study findings and limits: In the analysis, a 13 V-J model separated ophthalmopathy from stable hyperthyroidism.

Each ophthalmopathy patient scored at least 3 on the Clinical Activity Score and at least 4 on NOSPECS grade, with duration under 3 months. Diagnostic decisions used clinical symptoms, serum thyroxine and TRAb, thyroid ultrasound and orbital computed tomography. The PBMCs were taken from roughly 9.3 ml of fresh peripheral blood. As regards this clonotype: Its antigen is unknown.

It was RNA transcripts that yielded the amplified TCR beta CDR3 regions. The TCR CDR3 was amplified in a first-round RT-PCR using the HTBI primer set. TCRdb re-derived calls from the multiplex PCR reads in MiXCR, one entry per CDR3 protein. The table records approximately 40,000 distinct CDR3 sequences, roughly 52% of them present only once. The rearrangement uses TRBV6-1 and TRBJ2-7, with a tentative D call TRBD2 (6 bases). The sample consisted of blood. This receptor was obtained from a man between 35 and 55 years old with Graves' ophthalmopathy. The CDR3 coding sequence is TGTGCCAGCAGTGAAGTCGGGAGTAAGAACGAGCAGTACTTC. This gives the protein CASSEVGSKNEQYF.